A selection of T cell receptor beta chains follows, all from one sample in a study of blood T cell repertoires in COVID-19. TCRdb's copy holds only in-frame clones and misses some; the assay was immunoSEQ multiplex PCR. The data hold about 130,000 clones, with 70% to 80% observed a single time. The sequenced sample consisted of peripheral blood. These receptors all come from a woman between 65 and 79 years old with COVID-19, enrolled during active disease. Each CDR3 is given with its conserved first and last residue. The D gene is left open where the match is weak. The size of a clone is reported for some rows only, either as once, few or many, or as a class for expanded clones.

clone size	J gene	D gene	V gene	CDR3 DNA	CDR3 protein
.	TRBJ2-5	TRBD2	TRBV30	TGTGCCTGGAGTCCACTAGCGGGGGGACAAGAGACCCAGTACTTC	CAWSPLAGGQETQYF
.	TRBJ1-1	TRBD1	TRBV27	TGTGCCAGCAGTTTATCCCACCCGGGACAGGGGCGTTACACTGAAGCTTTCTTT	CASSLSHPGQGRYTEAFF
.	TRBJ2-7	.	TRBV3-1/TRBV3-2	TGTGCCAGCAGCCAAGATGTGGCAGGTTGGTACGAGCAGTACTTC	CASSQDVAGWYEQYF
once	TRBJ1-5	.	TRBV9	TGTGCCAGCAGCGTAGGAGGGCCAGGCAATCAGCCCCAGCATTTT	CASSVGGPGNQPQHF
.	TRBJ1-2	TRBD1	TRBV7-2	TGTGCCAGCAGCTCCCCCTCCGGGACAGGGGCATATGGCTACACCTTC	CASSSPSGTGAYGYTF
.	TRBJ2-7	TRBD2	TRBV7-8	TGTGCCAGCAGCTTAGCCCGGGAGGGGGGCAGTCAGTACGAGCAGTACTTC	CASSLAREGGSQYEQYF
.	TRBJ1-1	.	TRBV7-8	TGTGCCAGCAGCTTTTCCTCGCGGGAAGCTTTCTTT	CASSFSSREAFF
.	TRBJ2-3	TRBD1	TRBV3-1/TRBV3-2	TGTGCCAGCAGCCTGCGGACAGGGGGAGCAGATACGCAGTATTTT	CASSLRTGGADTQYF
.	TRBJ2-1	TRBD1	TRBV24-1	TGTGCCACCAGTGATTTGTTCGCGACAGGGTTCTCCTACAATGAGCAGTTCTTC	CATSDLFATGFSYNEQFF
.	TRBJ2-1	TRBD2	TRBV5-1	TGCGCCAGCAGCATCGAAATAGCGGGGGGTTACAATGAGCAGTTCTTC	CASSIEIAGGYNEQFF
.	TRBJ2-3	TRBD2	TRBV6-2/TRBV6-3	TGTGCCAGCAGTTACTCCGGTTCCGGGACTAGCGGAGATACGCAGTATTTT	CASSYSGSGTSGDTQYF
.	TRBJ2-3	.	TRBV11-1	TGTGCCAGCAGCTTCAGGTCCCGAGATACGCAGTATTTT	CASSFRSRDTQYF
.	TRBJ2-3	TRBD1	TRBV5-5	TGTGCCAGCAGCGCGCATCCGGGACAGGGATCAGATACGCAGTATTTT	CASSAHPGQGSDTQYF
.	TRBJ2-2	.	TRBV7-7	TGTGCCAGCAGCAAACAGGGTTCCGGGGAGCTGTTTTTT	CASSKQGSGELFF
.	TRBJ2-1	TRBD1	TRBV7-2	TGTGCCAGCAGAAGGACAGGGGGCATGGGCTCCTACAATGAGCAGTTCTTC	CASRRTGGMGSYNEQFF
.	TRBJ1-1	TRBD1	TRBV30	TGTGCCTGGAGTGTAAGGACAGGGGTATGGACTGAAGCTTTCTTT	CAWSVRTGVWTEAFF
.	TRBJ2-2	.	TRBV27	TGTGCCAGCAGTTTCGGGGGCACCGGGGAGCTGTTTTTT	CASSFGGTGELFF
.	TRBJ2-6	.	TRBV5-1	TGCGCCAGCAGCCCGGGGACACTCTCTGGGGCCAACGTCCTGACTTTC	CASSPGTLSGANVLTF
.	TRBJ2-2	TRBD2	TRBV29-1	TGCAGCGTCTCGGAAAGCTGGGGGGGGACCGGGGAGCTGTTTTTT	CSVSESWGGTGELFF
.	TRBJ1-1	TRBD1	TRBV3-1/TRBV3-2	TGTGCCAGCAGCCCGGCTACAGGGGCAGACACTGAAGCTTTCTTT	CASSPATGADTEAFF
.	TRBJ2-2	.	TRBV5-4	TGTGCCAGCAGCTTGGGCGACAGGCCGAACACCGGGGAGCTGTTTTTT	CASSLGDRPNTGELFF
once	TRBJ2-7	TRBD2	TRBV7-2	TGTGCCAGCAGCTTAGTGGGTAGCGGGGGCGCCTACGAGCAGTACTTC	CASSLVGSGGAYEQYF
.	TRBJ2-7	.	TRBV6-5	TGTGCCAGCAAAGTTGTCGGAACAGGCTACGAGCAGTACTTC	CASKVVGTGYEQYF
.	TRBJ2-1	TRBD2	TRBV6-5	TGTGCCAGCAGTTACGGGTCAGCGGGGGGGCAGAATGAGCAGTTCTTC	CASSYGSAGGQNEQFF